This T cell receptor beta chain originates from a study of control samples from healthy donors and cancer patients. Germline V CDR1 and CDR2: SGHRS, YFSETQ. Germline trimming cut 2 bases from V and 6 bases from J; bases unmatched to any gene: 5. The CDR3 runs 16 residues. Only in-frame clones appear in the TCRdb table, and some are missing; sequencing was by immunoSEQ multiplex PCR. The table shows approximately 70,000 clones, with approximately 80% occurring only once. The material sequenced was blood. The rearrangement links TRBV5-1 to TRBJ2-1, with 13 positions matching TRBD2. This receptor was obtained from a man between 45 and 60 years old in good health. The CDR3 reads CASSFSGTSGINEQFF. For the CDR3, the DNA is TGCGCCAGCAGCTTTTCCGGGACTAGCGGGATCAATGAGCAGTTCTTC.